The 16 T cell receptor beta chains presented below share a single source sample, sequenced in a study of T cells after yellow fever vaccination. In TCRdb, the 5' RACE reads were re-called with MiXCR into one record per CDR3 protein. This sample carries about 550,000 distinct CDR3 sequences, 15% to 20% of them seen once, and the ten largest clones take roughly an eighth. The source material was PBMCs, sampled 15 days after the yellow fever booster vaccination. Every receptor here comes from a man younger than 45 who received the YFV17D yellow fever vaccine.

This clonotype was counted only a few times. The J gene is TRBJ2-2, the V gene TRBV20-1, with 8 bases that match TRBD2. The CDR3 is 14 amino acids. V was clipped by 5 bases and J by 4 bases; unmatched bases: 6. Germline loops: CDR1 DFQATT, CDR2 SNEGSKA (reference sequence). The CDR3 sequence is CSAARGGGTGELFF. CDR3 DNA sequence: TGCAGTGCTGCCCGGGGGGGCGGCACCGGGGAGCTGTTTTTT.

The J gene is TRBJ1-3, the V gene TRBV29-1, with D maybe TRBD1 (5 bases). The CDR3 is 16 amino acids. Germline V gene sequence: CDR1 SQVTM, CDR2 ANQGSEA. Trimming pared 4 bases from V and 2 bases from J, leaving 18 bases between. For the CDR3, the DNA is TGCAGCGTTGGGGGGGGGACTTCCCTTACTGGAAACACCATATATTTT. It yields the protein CSVGGGTSLTGNTIYF.

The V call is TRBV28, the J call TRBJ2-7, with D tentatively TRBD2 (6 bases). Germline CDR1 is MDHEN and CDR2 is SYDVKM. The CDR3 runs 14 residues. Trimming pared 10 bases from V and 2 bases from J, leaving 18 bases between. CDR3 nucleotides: TGTGCCACCCATTCAAGCGGGCGTCCCTACGAGCAGTACTTC. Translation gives CATHSSGRPYEQYF. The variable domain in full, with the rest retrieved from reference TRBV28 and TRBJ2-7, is DVKVTQSSRYLVKRTGEKVFLECVQDMDHENMFWYRQDPGLGLRLIYFSYDVKMKEKGDIPEGYSVSREKKERFSLILESASTNQTSMYLCATHSSGRPYEQYFGPGTRLTVT.

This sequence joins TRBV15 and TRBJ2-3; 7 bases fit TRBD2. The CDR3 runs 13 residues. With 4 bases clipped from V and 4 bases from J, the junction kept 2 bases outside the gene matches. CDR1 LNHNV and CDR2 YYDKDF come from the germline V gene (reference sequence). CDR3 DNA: TGTGCCACCAGCATCCGGGAGGCAGATACGCAGTATTTT. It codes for CATSIREADTQYF.

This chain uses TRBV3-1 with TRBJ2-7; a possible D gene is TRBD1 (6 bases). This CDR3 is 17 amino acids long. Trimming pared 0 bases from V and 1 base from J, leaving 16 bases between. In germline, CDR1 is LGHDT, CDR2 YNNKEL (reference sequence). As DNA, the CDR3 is TGTGCCAGCAGCCAAGATTCGGCAGGGGCGAGGTCCTACGAGCAGTACTTC. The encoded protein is CASSQDSAGARSYEQYF.

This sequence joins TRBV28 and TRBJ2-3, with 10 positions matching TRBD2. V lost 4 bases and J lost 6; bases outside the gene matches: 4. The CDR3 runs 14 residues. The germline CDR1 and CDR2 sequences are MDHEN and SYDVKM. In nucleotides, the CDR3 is TGTGCCAGCAGTTACGGAGCGGGAGGGGATACGCAGTATTTT. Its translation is CASSYGAGGDTQYF.

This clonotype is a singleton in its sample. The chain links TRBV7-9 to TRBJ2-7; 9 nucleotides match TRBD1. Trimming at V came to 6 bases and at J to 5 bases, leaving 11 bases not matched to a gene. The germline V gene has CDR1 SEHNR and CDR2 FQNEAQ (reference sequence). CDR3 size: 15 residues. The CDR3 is CASRAPGQGMNEQYF. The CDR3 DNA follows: TGTGCCAGCAGGGCCCCCGGACAGGGGATGAACGAGCAGTACTTC.

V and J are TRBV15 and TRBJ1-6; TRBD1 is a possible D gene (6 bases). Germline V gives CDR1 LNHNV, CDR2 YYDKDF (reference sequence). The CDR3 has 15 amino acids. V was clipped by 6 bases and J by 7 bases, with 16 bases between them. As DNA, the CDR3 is TGTGCCACCAGAGGGGGAACAGGGCGGAATTCACCCCTCCACTTT. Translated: CATRGGTGRNSPLHF.

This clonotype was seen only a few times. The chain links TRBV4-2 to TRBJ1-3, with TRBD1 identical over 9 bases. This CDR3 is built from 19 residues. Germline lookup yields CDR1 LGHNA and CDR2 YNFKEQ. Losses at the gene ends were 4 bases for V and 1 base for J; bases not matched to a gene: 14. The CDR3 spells CASSRERWTGEISGNTIYF. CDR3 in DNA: TGTGCCAGCAGCCGAGAAAGATGGACAGGGGAGATTTCTGGAAACACCATATATTTT.

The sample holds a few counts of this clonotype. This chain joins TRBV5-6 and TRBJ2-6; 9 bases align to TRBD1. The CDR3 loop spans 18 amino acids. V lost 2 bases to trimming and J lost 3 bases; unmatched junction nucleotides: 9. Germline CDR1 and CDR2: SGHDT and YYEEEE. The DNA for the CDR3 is TGTGCCAGCAGCTTTGGGACAGGGACATTTTATGGGGCCAACGTCCTGACTTTC. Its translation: CASSFGTGTFYGANVLTF.

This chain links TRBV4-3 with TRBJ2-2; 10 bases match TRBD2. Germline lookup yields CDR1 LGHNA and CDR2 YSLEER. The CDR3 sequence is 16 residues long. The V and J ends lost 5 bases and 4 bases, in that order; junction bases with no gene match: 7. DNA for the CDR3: TGCGCCAGCAGCTTGGCTAGCGGGAGAATCACCGGGGAGCTGTTTTTT. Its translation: CASSLASGRITGELFF.

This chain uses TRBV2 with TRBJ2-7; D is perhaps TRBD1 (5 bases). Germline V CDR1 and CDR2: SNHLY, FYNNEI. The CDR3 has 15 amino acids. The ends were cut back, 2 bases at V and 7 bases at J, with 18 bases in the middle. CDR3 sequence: CASSESRNSKGEQYF. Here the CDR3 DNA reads TGTGCCAGCAGTGAAAGTCGAAACAGCAAGGGGGAGCAGTACTTC.

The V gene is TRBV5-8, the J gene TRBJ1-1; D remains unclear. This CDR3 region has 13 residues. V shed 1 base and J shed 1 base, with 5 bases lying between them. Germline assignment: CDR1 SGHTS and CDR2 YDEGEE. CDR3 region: CASSLYTNTEAFF. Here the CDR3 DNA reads TGTGCCAGCAGCTTGTATACGAACACTGAAGCTTTCTTT. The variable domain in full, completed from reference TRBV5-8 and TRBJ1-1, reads EAGVTQSPTHLIKTRGQQATLRCSPISGHTSVYWYQQALGLGLQFLLWYDEGEERNRGNFPPRFSGRQFPNYSSELNVNALELEDSALYLCASSLYTNTEAFFGQGTRLTVV.

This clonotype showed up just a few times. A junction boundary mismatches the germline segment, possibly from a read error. The CDR3 sequence is CASSLLGSGDEQFF. CDR3 bases: TGTGCTAGCAGCTTATTAGGGTCCGGGGATGAGCAGTTCTTC. The V gene is TRBV7-7, the J gene TRBJ2-1; perhaps TRBD2 as D (5 bases). Germline V gene sequence: CDR1 SSHAT, CDR2 FNYEAQ (reference sequence). This CDR3 comprises 14 residues. The entire variable domain, with the rest obtained from reference TRBV7-7 and TRBJ2-1, is as follows: GAGVSQSPRYKVTKRGQDVTLRCDPISSHATLYWYQQALGQGPEFLTYFNYEAQPDKSGLPSDRFSAERPEGSISTLTIQRTEQRDSAMYRCASSLLGSGDEQFFGPGTRLTVL.

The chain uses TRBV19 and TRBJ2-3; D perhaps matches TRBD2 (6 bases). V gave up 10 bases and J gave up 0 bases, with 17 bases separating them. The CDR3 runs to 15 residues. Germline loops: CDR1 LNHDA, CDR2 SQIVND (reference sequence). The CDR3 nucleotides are TGTGCCACCATGCCGGGAGCGTGGAGCACAGATACGCAGTATTTT. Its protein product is CATMPGAWSTDTQYF.

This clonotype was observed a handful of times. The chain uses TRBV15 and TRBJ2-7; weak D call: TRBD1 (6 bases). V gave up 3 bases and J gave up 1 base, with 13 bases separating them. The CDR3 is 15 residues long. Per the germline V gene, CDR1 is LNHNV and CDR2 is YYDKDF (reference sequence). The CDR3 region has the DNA TGTGCCACCAGCAGGGGCCGGGACACGTCCTACGAGCAGTACTTC. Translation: CATSRGRDTSYEQYF.